This TCR beta chain was captured by sequencing in a study of CD8+CD57+ T cells in acquired aplastic anemia. The wider study: Recorded DNA amounts for sorted CD4+ and CD8+ cells had an average of approximately 2.9 ug.

The CDR3 loop spans 11 amino acids. In germline, CDR1 is DFQATT, CDR2 SNEGSKA (reference sequence). Trimming took off 3 bases at V and 11 bases at J, with 14 bases between the two ends. The template used for profiling TCR beta VDJ and CDR3 was genomic DNA. TCRdb reprocessed the reads with MiXCR, giving one entry per CDR3 protein. The sample has 90,000 to 120,000 distinct CDR3 sequences, 50% to 65% seen once. This clonotype was obtained from a human donor in good health, serving as a control. The chain employs TRBV20-1 and TRBJ2-7; possible D gene TRBD1, 6 bases. Material: sorted CD4+, CD8+, or CD8+CD57+ T cells (not recorded which) from PBMCs. The CDR3 reads CSARGNREEYF. CDR3 sequence (DNA): TGCAGTGCTAGGGGAAACAGGGAAGAGTACTTC.